The 25 T cell receptor beta chains reported below all come from one sample, sequenced in a study of CD8+ T cells in alopecia areata. Reverse transcription of extracted RNA yielded cDNA, which provided the sequencing template. Libraries were prepared by immunoSEQ multiplex PCR; TCRdb keeps only in-frame clonotypes and omits some of them. The sample lists around 35,000 clones, roughly 53% occurring once. The sample was NKG2D-high CD8+ T cells sorted from blood. The receptor source for this set is a human donor with alopecia areata.

The chain recombines TRBV25-1 with TRBJ1-1; D gene ambiguous. The germline CDR1 and CDR2 sequences are MGHDK and SYGVNS. The ends were cut back, 9 bases at V and 0 bases at J, with 5 bases in the middle. This CDR3 is 11 amino acids long. Here the CDR3 DNA reads TGTGCCAGTGGCCTGAACACTGAAGCTTTCTTT. Encoded protein: CASGLNTEAFF.

This clone was found a few times. The gene calls are TRBV7-9 and TRBJ2-5; D is possibly TRBD1 (6 bases). The CDR3 is 13 residues long. CDR1 and CDR2 from the germline V gene are SEHNR and FQNEAQ (reference sequence). The V gene lost 4 bases and the J gene lost 3 bases, with 9 bases spanning the gap. The CDR3 region has the DNA TGTGCCAGCAGCTCCGGGACAAAAGAGACCCAGTACTTC. As protein: CASSSGTKETQYF.

The chain uses TRBV5-1 and TRBJ1-1, with D perhaps TRBD1 (6 bases). This CDR3 is built from 12 residues. Between the trimmed V and J ends, which lost 9 bases and 1 base, there was a span of 10 bases. CDR1 and CDR2 from the germline V gene are SGHRS and YFSETQ. The CDR3 loop is CATRQENTEAFF. DNA for the CDR3: TGCGCCACGCGACAGGAGAACACTGAAGCTTTCTTT.

This clone appeared once. The chain recombines TRBV7-2 with TRBJ2-1; 7 positions agree with TRBD2. Per germline, CDR1 SGHTA and CDR2 FQGNSA. The CDR3 covers 15 residues. V shed 4 bases and J 5 bases; nucleotides not matched to a gene: 8. The CDR3 sequence: CASSSIVGGNNEQFF. The CDR3 bases are TGTGCCAGCAGCTCGATAGTGGGAGGGAACAATGAGCAGTTCTTC.

The chain employs TRBV14 and TRBJ2-7; 8 bases are shared with TRBD2. Germline trimming cut 3 bases from V and 6 bases from J; bases unmatched to any gene: 10. This CDR3 comprises 15 residues. CDR1 is SGHDN, CDR2 FVKESK, per germline. In nucleotides, the CDR3 is TGTGCCAGCAGCCAGCGGACGGGAGGGCCAGGCGAGCAGTACTTC. Amino acid sequence: CASSQRTGGPGEQYF.

V and J are TRBV10-3 and TRBJ2-3, with 7 positions matching TRBD2. The germline gives CDR1 ENHRY, CDR2 SYGVKD. This CDR3 region has 15 residues. J was trimmed by 4 bases and V by 8 bases; bases with no gene match: 12. CDR3 DNA: TGTGCCATCCTGTTTGGTGCGGGAGCTTCAGATACGCAGTATTTT. It encodes CAILFGAGASDTQYF.

The rearrangement uses TRBV7-9 and TRBJ1-2, with D possibly TRBD1 on 6 matching bases. Germline V CDR1 and CDR2: SEHNR, FQNEAQ (reference sequence). The CDR3 runs 14 residues. Trimming took off 4 bases at V and 4 bases at J, with 13 bases between the two ends. CDR3 protein: CASSSRGAGYGYTF. CDR3 DNA: TGTGCCAGCAGCTCCCGGGGGGCTGGCTATGGCTACACCTTC.

Relative to its sample, this clone is medium-sized (0.01 to 0.1%). The J gene is TRBJ2-3, the V gene TRBV7-9; the match to TRBD1 covers 8 bases. This CDR3 has 18 residues. Germline V gene sequence: CDR1 SEHNR, CDR2 FQNEAQ (reference sequence). V dropped 5 bases and J dropped 4; count of bases not matched to a gene: 17. The CDR3 region is CASSPRTGREGAPDTQYF. The DNA for the CDR3 is TGTGCCAGCAGCCCACGGACAGGGCGGGAAGGAGCGCCAGATACGCAGTATTTT.

Only a few counts were recorded for this clone. This chain joins TRBV16 and TRBJ2-3, with D possibly matching TRBD2 (5 bases). The germline gives CDR1 KGHSY, CDR2 FQNENV. This CDR3 region has 15 residues. Trimming cost V 3 bases and J 4 bases, with 14 bases left between them. CDR3 coding DNA: TGTGCCAGCAGCCAGCTTCCGCGAGGGTCAGATACGCAGTATTTT. Amino acid sequence: CASSQLPRGSDTQYF.

By proportion, this clone is medium-sized (0.01 to 0.1%). This chain joins TRBV7-2 and TRBJ2-5; 14 bases map to TRBD2. Germline trimming cut 4 bases from V and 2 bases from J; bases unmatched to any gene: 3. Germline lookup yields CDR1 SGHTA and CDR2 FQGNSA. The CDR3 is made up of 16 amino acids. The CDR3 loop reads CASSSGTSGRQETQYF. The DNA of the CDR3 is TGTGCCAGCAGCTCCGGGACTAGCGGGAGACAAGAGACCCAGTACTTC.

This clone was seen only a few times. The chain recombines TRBV7-9 with TRBJ1-2, with no clear D. Germline V lookup: CDR1 SEHNR, CDR2 FQNEAQ (reference sequence). The V end lost 7 bases, the J end lost 0 bases, and 18 bases lay between the germline ends. The CDR3 is 16 amino acids. CDR3 nucleotide sequence: TGTGCCAGCACCCTCTCAGGAGGATCGGCTAACTATGGCTACACCTTC. This sequence encodes CASTLSGGSANYGYTF.

The V gene is TRBV15, the J gene TRBJ2-7; D ambiguous. CDR1 and CDR2 from the germline V gene are LNHNV and YYDKDF (reference sequence). The germline V and J ends were trimmed by 1 base and 2 bases, with 9 bases remaining between them. This CDR3 comprises 14 residues. The CDR3 spells CATSRVGETYEQYF. The CDR3 DNA reads TGTGCCACCAGCAGAGTTGGAGAGACCTACGAGCAGTACTTC. The variable domain in full, completed from reference TRBV15 and TRBJ2-7, reads DAMVIQNPRYQVTQFGKPVTLSCSQTLNHNVMYWYQQKSSQAPKLLFHYYDKDFNNEADTPDNFQSRRPNTSFCFLDIRSPGLGDTAMYLCATSRVGETYEQYFGPGTRLTVT.

The chain carries TRBV9 and TRBJ2-1, with D perhaps matching TRBD2 (5 bases). The CDR3 has 13 residues. The V gene lost 0 bases and the J gene lost 4 bases, with 5 bases spanning the gap. Per germline, CDR1 SGDLS and CDR2 YYNGEE. CDR3 residues: CASSVGTYNEQFF. CDR3 DNA sequence: TGTGCCAGCAGCGTAGGGACTTACAATGAGCAGTTCTTC. The variable domain in full, completed from reference TRBV9 and TRBJ2-1, reads DSGVTQTPKHLITATGQRVTLRCSPRSGDLSVYWYQQSLDQGLQFLIQYYNGEERAKGNILERFSAQQFPDLHSELNLSSLELGDSALYFCASSVGTYNEQFFGPGTRLTVL.

The CDR3 protein is CATDQGAAEAFF. Written as DNA, the CDR3 is TGTGCCACCGATCAGGGGGCAGCTGAAGCTTTCTTT. This rearrangement joins TRBV19 to TRBJ1-1, with 8 bases aligning to TRBD1. The junction had 7 bases not matched to a gene; V was cut back by 10 bases and J by 6 bases. This CDR3 spans 12 amino acids. CDR1 is LNHDA and CDR2 is SQIVND in the germline V gene (reference sequence).

The chain is built from TRBV29-1 and TRBJ2-1, with D tentatively TRBD2 (5 bases). Trimming shortened V by 1 base and J by 5 bases, and 21 bases separated the two germline ends. Germline V CDR1 and CDR2: SQVTM, ANQGSEA. This CDR3 is built from 17 residues. The CDR3 region has the DNA TGCAGCGTTGAAGGCCTGTTAAGAGGGAAAGGGCACAATGAGCAGTTCTTC. Translating it yields CSVEGLLRGKGHNEQFF.

The V and J genes are TRBV7-9 and TRBJ2-7; TRBD1 matches at 8 bases. There are 15 residues in the CDR3. In germline, CDR1 is SEHNR, CDR2 FQNEAQ (reference sequence). V lost 5 bases and J lost 0; bases outside the gene matches: 6. The CDR3 reads CASSPTGQGSYEQYF. The CDR3 bases are TGTGCCAGCAGCCCGACCGGACAGGGCTCCTACGAGCAGTACTTC.

This chain uses TRBV13 with TRBJ1-5; TRBD1 matches 8 bases. The CDR3 totals 16 residues. The V gene's germline CDR1 is PRHDT and CDR2 FYEKMQ (reference sequence). The V gene end was trimmed by 5 bases and the J gene end by 3 bases; junction bases not matched to a gene: 9. CDR3 loop: CASSGQGQGPNQPQHF. As DNA, the CDR3 is TGTGCCAGCAGCGGACAAGGACAGGGCCCCAATCAGCCCCAGCATTTT.

This clone was detected only a few times. The V and J genes are TRBV29-1 and TRBJ2-1, with D perhaps assigned TRBD1 or TRBD2 (6 bases each). CDR1 is SQVTM and CDR2 is ANQGSEA in the germline V gene. Trimming removed 2 bases at V and 12 bases at J, with 17 bases between. CDR3 length: 13 amino acids. Here the CDR3 reads CSVETGAGPGQFF. CDR3 coding DNA: TGCAGCGTTGAAACGGGGGCAGGGCCCGGGCAGTTCTTC.

The rearrangement links TRBV28 to TRBJ1-1, with D uncertain. V gave up 3 bases and J gave up 0 bases, with 2 bases separating them. Germline V CDR1 and CDR2: MDHEN, SYDVKM. This CDR3 comprises 12 residues. The CDR3 DNA reads TGTGCCAGCAGTTTCGTGAACACTGAAGCTTTCTTT. Its protein product is CASSFVNTEAFF.

This clone showed up just a few times. The V call is TRBV29-1, the J call TRBJ2-5, with 8 bases matching TRBD2. V lost 1 base and J lost 5; bases outside the gene matches: 9. CDR3 length equals 15 residues. From germline, CDR1 is SQVTM and CDR2 ANQGSEA. The CDR3 coding sequence is TGCAGCGTTGAAGCTCGGGGGGGCGCAGGGGAGACCCAGTACTTC. It codes for CSVEARGGAGETQYF.

This rearrangement joins TRBV4-3 to TRBJ2-7; 8 bases fit TRBD2. Germline V gene lookup returns CDR1 LGHNA and CDR2 YSLEER. This CDR3 has 17 amino acids. Unmatched junction bases numbered 11, after V lost 4 bases and J lost 0 bases. CDR3 in DNA: TGCGCCAGCAGCCCTCTTTTAGCGGGGACCCTCTCCTACGAGCAGTACTTC. Translating it yields CASSPLLAGTLSYEQYF.

The chain links TRBV5-8 to TRBJ1-3; D might be TRBD1 (6 bases). Germline V gene lookup returns CDR1 SGHTS and CDR2 YDEGEE. The ends were cut back, 4 bases at V and 2 bases at J, with 16 bases in the middle. The CDR3 sequence is 16 residues long. CDR3 amino acids: CASSLADRRPGNTIYF. The CDR3 nucleotides are TGTGCCAGCAGCCTGGCGGACAGAAGGCCTGGAAACACCATATATTTT.

The J gene is TRBJ2-7, the V gene TRBV28, with TRBD1 matching 10 bases. The ends lost 5 bases at V and 7 bases at J; junction bases unmatched: 14. CDR1 MDHEN and CDR2 SYDVKM come from the germline V gene. CDR3 length: 16 amino acids. The CDR3 spells CASSPLSRDRGDEQYF. The CDR3 coding sequence is TGTGCCAGCAGTCCCCTATCCCGGGACAGGGGTGATGAGCAGTACTTC.

This clone occurred a few times. Other DNA sequences from this sample encode an identical CDR3 as well. V gene TRBV9 combines with J gene TRBJ1-1; D is ambiguous. The CDR3 covers 15 residues. CDR1 and CDR2 (germline): SGDLS, YYNGEE. Between the trimmed V and J ends, which lost 0 bases and 1 base, there was a span of 10 bases. The DNA for the CDR3 is TGTGCCAGCAGCGTAGGTACGGGCTCGAACACTGAAGCTTTCTTT. Residues: CASSVGTGSNTEAFF.

This chain links TRBV4-3 with TRBJ2-7; TRBD1 matches 8 bases. The V segment lost 0 bases and the J segment 4 bases; nucleotides outside the gene matches: 5. This CDR3 spans 15 amino acids. Germline V gene sequence: CDR1 LGHNA, CDR2 YSLEER. CDR3 in amino acids: CASSQDKTGVYEQYF. Here the CDR3 DNA reads TGCGCCAGCAGCCAAGATAAGACAGGGGTATACGAGCAGTACTTC.